This T cell receptor beta chain was observed in a study of blood T cell repertoires in COVID-19. Clones were read by immunoSEQ multiplex PCR, and TCRdb kept only the in-frame ones, dropping some. The repertoire holds roughly 250,000 clones, approximately 85% seen once, with 1.9% in the top ten. Germline V gene data show CDR1 as LGHDT and CDR2 as YNNKEL (reference sequence). This CDR3 is 18 amino acids long. Trimming removed 1 base at V and 2 bases at J, with 21 bases between. The TCR comes from a woman aged 45-65 years who had recovered from COVID-19. The chain combines TRBV3-1 (or the pseudogene TRBV3-2) with TRBJ2-7; D call uncertain. Material for sequencing was PBMCs or T cells enriched from blood (not recorded which). The CDR3 DNA sequence: TGTGCCAGCAGCCAAGGGATCAGATACGCAGGTATTCCCTACGAGCAGTACTTC. Its protein product is CASSQGIRYAGIPYEQYF.